These T cell receptor beta chains were read from a single sample in a study of shared T cell receptors in the human thymus. Measured with immunoSEQ multiplex PCR; TCRdb has only the in-frame clones, and not every one. The profile shows 630,000 or so clones, 70% to 90% of them singletons. These same records also appear under a second study, on human thymus T cells.

The material sequenced was thymocytes. These TCRs come from a boy under two years old with a congenital heart defect. Both conserved end residues are part of each CDR3. A D gene is named only where the DNA matches it firmly. Size is omitted from some rows. Given values are once, few, many or a class for expanded clones.

v_gene	abundance	j_gene	d_gene	CDR3aa	CDR3nt
TRBV4-1	NA	TRBJ1-6	NA	CASSQGGFGDSPLHF	TGCGCCAGCAGCCAAGGGGGCTTTGGGGATTCACCCCTCCACTTT
TRBV5-1	NA	TRBJ2-6	NA	CASSLPRKSSGANVLTF	TGCGCCAGCAGCTTGCCCCGTAAGAGCTCTGGGGCCAACGTCCTGACTTTC
TRBV5-1	NA	TRBJ2-7	TRBD2	CASSSGLAGGLVEQYF	TGCGCCAGCAGCAGCGGACTAGCGGGGGGGCTGGTAGAGCAGTACTTC
TRBV10-1	once	TRBJ1-1	TRBD1	CASSEGTGRAFMNTEAFF	TGCGCCAGCAGTGAGGGGACAGGGCGGGCCTTTATGAACACTGAAGCTTTCTTT
TRBV29-1	NA	TRBJ2-5	NA	CSVEGGAWSVHQETQYF	TGCAGCGTTGAAGGCGGGGCGTGGTCCGTACACCAAGAGACCCAGTACTTC
TRBV4-3	NA	TRBJ1-2	NA	CASSQGSENYGYTF	TGCGCCAGCAGCCAAGGTTCGGAGAACTATGGCTACACCTTC
TRBV15	NA	TRBJ2-1	NA	CATSSPGLRYNEQFF	TGTGCCACCAGCAGCCCGGGACTGAGATACAATGAGCAGTTCTTC
TRBV10-3	NA	TRBJ1-2	NA	CAISPGRQNYGYTF	TGTGCCATCAGTCCCGGCCGACAGAACTATGGCTACACCTTC
TRBV5-1	few	TRBJ1-3	NA	CASSLGRGLGNTIYF	TGCGCCAGCAGCTTGGGAAGGGGTCTTGGAAACACCATATATTTT
TRBV25-1	NA	TRBJ2-7	NA	CASSFSPPTAAHSYEQYF	TGTGCCAGCAGTTTTTCCCCGCCCACAGCCGCACACTCCTACGAGCAGTACTTC
TRBV4-3	NA	TRBJ2-3	TRBD2	CASSPNGGATDTQYF	TGCGCCAGCAGCCCAAACGGGGGGGCCACAGATACGCAGTATTTT
TRBV20-1	NA	TRBJ2-1	NA	CSANRNNEQFF	TGCAGTGCGAATAGAAACAATGAGCAGTTCTTC
TRBV2	once	TRBJ1-2	NA	CASLRTQGGNGYTF	TGTGCCAGCCTGCGTACGCAGGGTGGAAATGGCTACACCTTC
TRBV11-2	NA	TRBJ1-5	NA	CASSLTGSPNQPQHF	TGTGCCAGCAGCCTCACAGGGAGCCCCAATCAGCCCCAGCATTTT
TRBV5-6	NA	TRBJ2-7	NA	CASSFRGGSSYEQYF	TGTGCCAGCAGCTTTAGGGGGGGGAGCTCCTACGAGCAGTACTTC
TRBV7-8	NA	TRBJ2-7	NA	CASSLEGDRSSYEQYF	TGTGCCAGCAGCTTAGAGGGGGACCGAAGTTCCTACGAGCAGTACTTC
TRBV10-3	NA	TRBJ2-7	TRBD1	CAISSSTGPAYYEQYF	TGTGCCATCAGTAGCTCGACAGGGCCAGCCTACTACGAGCAGTACTTC
TRBV27	NA	TRBJ2-3	TRBD2	CASSLWGLKVSSGSSTDTQYF	TGTGCCAGCAGTTTATGGGGCCTTAAGGTCTCTAGCGGGAGTTCCACAGATACGCAGTATTTT
TRBV2	NA	TRBJ2-7	TRBD1	CASSEPRDSLPQGLVREQYF	TGTGCCAGCAGTGAGCCTAGGGACAGCCTTCCCCAGGGGCTAGTACGGGAGCAGTACTTC
TRBV27	NA	TRBJ2-7	NA	CASSLGTHRPYEQYF	TGTGCCAGCAGTTTGGGCACCCACAGACCCTACGAGCAGTACTTC
TRBV18	few	TRBJ1-2	TRBD1	CASSFDRDYGYTF	TGTGCCAGCTCATTTGACAGGGACTATGGCTACACCTTC
TRBV12-5	NA	TRBJ2-7	NA	CASGLAWTDSYEQYF	TGTGCTAGTGGTTTGGCATGGACAGACTCCTACGAGCAGTACTTC
TRBV29-1	NA	TRBJ2-2	TRBD1	CSVAGQGNTGELFF	TGCAGCGTTGCGGGACAGGGGAACACCGGGGAGCTGTTTTTT
TRBV12-5	NA	TRBJ2-1	TRBD2	CASGLAGTSGTNEQFF	TGTGCTAGTGGTTTGGCCGGGACTAGCGGGACTAATGAGCAGTTCTTC
TRBV28	NA	TRBJ1-1	NA	CASSLTGTNTEAFF	TGTGCCAGCAGCCTTACAGGGACGAACACTGAAGCTTTCTTT
TRBV6-5	NA	TRBJ2-7	NA	CARGHLHYEQYF	TGTGCCAGGGGACATCTTCACTACGAGCAGTACTTC
TRBV7-2	NA	TRBJ2-1	TRBD1	CASSQNRDRVELDYNEQFF	TGTGCCAGCAGCCAAAACCGGGACAGGGTCGAGCTCGACTACAATGAGCAGTTCTTC
TRBV6-1	NA	TRBJ1-3	NA	CASSGPRAGNTIYF	TGTGCCAGCAGTGGTCCCAGGGCCGGAAACACCATATATTTT
TRBV29-1	NA	TRBJ1-4	TRBD1	CSAGTDPAGTNEKLFF	TGCAGCGCGGGGACAGACCCGGCGGGGACTAATGAAAAACTGTTTTTT
TRBV19	NA	TRBJ2-1	NA	CASSIRTALTRSSYNEQFF	TGTGCCAGTAGTATTAGGACTGCCTTAACTAGGAGCTCCTACAATGAGCAGTTCTTC
TRBV9	NA	TRBJ2-1	TRBD2	CASSVSGREANEQFF	TGTGCCAGCAGCGTTAGCGGGAGGGAGGCCAATGAGCAGTTCTTC
TRBV4-3	NA	TRBJ2-1	TRBD1	CASSQAATGQPSYNEQFF	TGCGCCAGCAGCCAAGCCGCGACAGGGCAACCCTCCTACAATGAGCAGTTCTTC
TRBV28	NA	TRBJ2-1	TRBD2	CASRASGNNEQFF	TGTGCCAGCAGGGCTAGCGGGAACAATGAGCAGTTCTTC
TRBV4-1	NA	TRBJ1-2	NA	CASNIRGGTEGGYTF	TGCGCCAGCAATATTAGAGGGGGAACAGAAGGAGGCTACACCTTC
TRBV7-2	NA	TRBJ2-5	NA	CASSFRGLETQYF	TGTGCCAGCAGCTTTCGAGGGCTAGAGACCCAGTACTTC
TRBV10-3	NA	TRBJ2-1	NA	CAISERGLGEQFF	TGTGCCATCAGTGAGCGAGGCCTCGGTGAGCAGTTCTTC
TRBV7-3	NA	TRBJ2-1	NA	CASSLTLKGYNEQFF	TGTGCCAGCAGCTTAACCCTAAAGGGGTACAATGAGCAGTTCTTC
TRBV11-2	NA	TRBJ2-7	NA	CASSQGGGEPPGYEQYF	TGTGCCAGCAGCCAAGGGGGAGGGGAGCCTCCCGGGTACGAGCAGTACTTC
TRBV12-1	NA	TRBJ2-1	NA	CASSFEESAEFNEQFF	TGTGCCAGCAGCTTTGAGGAGTCAGCCGAATTCAATGAGCAGTTCTTC
TRBV11-2	NA	TRBJ2-1	TRBD2	CASSLTSGDNEQFF	TGTGCCAGCAGTCTGACTAGCGGGGACAATGAGCAGTTCTTC
TRBV29-1	NA	TRBJ2-1	TRBD2	CSVGEGRGEQFF	TGCAGCGTTGGAGAGGGGAGGGGTGAACAGTTCTTC
TRBV4-2	NA	TRBJ2-1	TRBD2	CASSPPSAGGEGLAGGPVGNEQFF	TGTGCCAGCAGCCCCCCGTCCGCCGGGGGTGAGGGACTAGCGGGAGGGCCGGTGGGGAATGAGCAGTTCTTC
TRBV27	NA	TRBJ1-1	TRBD1	CASSLTGQGEAFF	TGTGCCAGCAGTTTAACGGGACAGGGGGAAGCTTTCTTT
TRBV7-2	NA	TRBJ1-5	NA	CASSLDRAQPQHF	TGTGCCAGCAGCTTAGACAGGGCTCAGCCCCAGCATTTT
TRBV19	few	TRBJ1-4	NA	CASTGPESEKLFF	TGTGCCAGTACAGGCCCCGAGAGTGAAAAACTGTTTTTT
TRBV4-3	once	TRBJ1-2	NA	CASSPQFPLPGERRGYTF	TGCGCCAGCAGCCCTCAATTTCCTCTGCCAGGGGAAAGGCGAGGCTACACCTTC
TRBV7-6	few	TRBJ1-1	NA	CASSLFVNTEAFF	TGTGCCAGCAGCTTATTCGTGAACACTGAAGCTTTCTTT
TRBV29-1	NA	TRBJ2-1	TRBD2	CSVAPLASMGSYNEQFF	TGCAGCGTTGCCCCACTAGCGAGCATGGGGTCCTACAATGAGCAGTTCTTC
TRBV6-5	NA	TRBJ2-5	TRBD2	CASSCHRDYGQETQYF	TGTGCCAGCAGTTGTCACCGGGACTATGGACAAGAGACCCAGTACTTC
TRBV13	NA	TRBJ2-1	TRBD2	CASSLGLAGVYEQFF	TGTGCCAGCAGCCTGGGACTAGCGGGAGTATATGAGCAGTTCTTC
TRBV4-2	NA	TRBJ2-1	NA	CASSLAYNEQFF	TGTGCCAGCAGCCTAGCCTACAATGAGCAGTTCTTC
TRBV12-2	few	TRBJ1-6	NA	CASRVDRGDNSPLHF	TGTGCAAGTCGCGTCGACAGGGGGGATAATTCACCCCTCCACTTT
TRBV15	NA	TRBJ1-5	TRBD1	CATSRDPRRQGNQPQHF	TGTGCCACCAGCAGAGATCCTAGGAGACAGGGGAATCAGCCCCAGCATTTT
TRBV4-2	once	TRBJ2-5	TRBD2	CASSQDPSGGPVETQYF	TGTGCCAGCAGCCAAGATCCTAGCGGGGGCCCGGTAGAGACCCAGTACTTC
TRBV28	NA	TRBJ2-2	TRBD1	CASSLVDRGLNTGELFF	TGTGCCAGCAGTTTAGTGGACAGGGGGCTCAACACCGGGGAGCTGTTTTTT
TRBV5-1	NA	TRBJ2-5	NA	CASSLMDYHQETQYF	TGCGCCAGCAGCTTGATGGACTACCACCAAGAGACCCAGTACTTC
TRBV29-1	once	TRBJ2-7	TRBD2	CSVVLAGGRSYEQYF	TGCAGCGTTGTACTAGCGGGAGGTAGGAGCTACGAGCAGTACTTC
TRBV27	once	TRBJ2-7	TRBD2	CASRRGSGEQYF	TGTGCCAGCAGGCGGGGGAGCGGGGAGCAGTACTTC
TRBV2	once	TRBJ1-6	TRBD1	CASTLDREGHNSPLHF	TGTGCCAGCACACTAGACAGGGAAGGACATAATTCACCCCTCCACTTT